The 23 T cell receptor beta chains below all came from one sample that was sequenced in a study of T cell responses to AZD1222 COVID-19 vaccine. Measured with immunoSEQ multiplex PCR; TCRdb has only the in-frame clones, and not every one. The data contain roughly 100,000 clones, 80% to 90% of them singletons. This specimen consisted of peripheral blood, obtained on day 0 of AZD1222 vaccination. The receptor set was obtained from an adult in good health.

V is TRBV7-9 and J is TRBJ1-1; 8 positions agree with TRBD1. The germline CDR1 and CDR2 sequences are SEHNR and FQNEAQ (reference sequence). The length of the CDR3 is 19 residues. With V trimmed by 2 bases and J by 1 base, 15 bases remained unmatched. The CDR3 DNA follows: TGTGCCAGCAGCTTATATATAGGTCCACAGGGGGAGGGGAACACTGAAGCTTTCTTT. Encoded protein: CASSLYIGPQGEGNTEAFF.

CDR3 nucleotides: TGCGCCAGCAGCCCCGACGGGGGAGCCTACGAGCAGTACTTC. It codes for CASSPDGGAYEQYF. The chain joins TRBV5-1 to TRBJ2-7; weak D call: TRBD2 (6 bases). Looked up from germline, CDR1 is SGHRS and CDR2 is YFSETQ. This CDR3 is 14 amino acids long. With 4 bases removed from V and 2 bases from J, the gap between germline ends came to 13 bases.

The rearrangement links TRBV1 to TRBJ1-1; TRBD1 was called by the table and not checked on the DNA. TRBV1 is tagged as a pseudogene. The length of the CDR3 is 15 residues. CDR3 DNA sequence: TGCACCAGCAGCCAGAAGACAGGGGGGATCACTGAAGCTTTCTTT. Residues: CTSSQKTGGITEAFF.

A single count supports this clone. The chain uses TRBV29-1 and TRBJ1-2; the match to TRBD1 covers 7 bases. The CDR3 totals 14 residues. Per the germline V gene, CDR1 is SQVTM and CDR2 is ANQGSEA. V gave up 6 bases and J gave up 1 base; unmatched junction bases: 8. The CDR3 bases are TGCAGCGTCACGGGACAGCATTTTAACTATGGCTACACCTTC. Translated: CSVTGQHFNYGYTF.

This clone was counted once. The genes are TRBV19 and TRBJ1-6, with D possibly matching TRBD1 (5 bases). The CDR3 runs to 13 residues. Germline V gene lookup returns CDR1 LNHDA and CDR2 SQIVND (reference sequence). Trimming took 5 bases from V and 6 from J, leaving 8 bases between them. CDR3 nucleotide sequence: TGTGCCAGTAGTGGGCAGGGTAATTCACCCCTCCACTTT. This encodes CASSGQGNSPLHF. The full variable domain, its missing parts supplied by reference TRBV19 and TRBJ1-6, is DGGITQSPKYLFRKEGQNVTLSCEQNLNHDAMYWYRQDPGQGLRLIYYSQIVNDFQKGDIAEGYSVSREKKESFPLTVTSAQKNPTAFYLCASSGQGNSPLHFGNGTRLTVT.

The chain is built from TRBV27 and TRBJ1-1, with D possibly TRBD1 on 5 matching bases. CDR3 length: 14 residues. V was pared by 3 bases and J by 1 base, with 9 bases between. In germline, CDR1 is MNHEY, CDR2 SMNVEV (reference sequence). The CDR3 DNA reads TGTGCCAGCAGTTTTACAGGATCGAACACTGAAGCTTTCTTT. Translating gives CASSFTGSNTEAFF.

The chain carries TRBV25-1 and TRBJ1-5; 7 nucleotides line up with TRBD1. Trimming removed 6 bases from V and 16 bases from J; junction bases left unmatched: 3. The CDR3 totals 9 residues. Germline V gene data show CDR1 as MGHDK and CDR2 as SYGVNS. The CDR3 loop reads CASSDREHF. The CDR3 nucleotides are TGTGCCAGCAGCGACAGGGAACATTTT.

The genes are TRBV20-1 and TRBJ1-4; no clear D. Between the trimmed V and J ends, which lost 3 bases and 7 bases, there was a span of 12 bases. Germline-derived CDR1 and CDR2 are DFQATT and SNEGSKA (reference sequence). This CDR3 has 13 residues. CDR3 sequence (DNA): TGCAGTGCTAGTCTCCAGACAAGTGAAAAACTGTTTTTT. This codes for CSASLQTSEKLFF.

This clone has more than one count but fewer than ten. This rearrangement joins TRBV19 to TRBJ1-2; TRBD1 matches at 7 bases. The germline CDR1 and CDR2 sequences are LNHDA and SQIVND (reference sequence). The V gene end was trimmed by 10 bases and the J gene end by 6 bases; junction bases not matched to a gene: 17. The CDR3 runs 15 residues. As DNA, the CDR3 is TGTGCCACCAAATGGGGGACAGTCGCTGTAGATGGCTACACCTTC. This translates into CATKWGTVAVDGYTF.

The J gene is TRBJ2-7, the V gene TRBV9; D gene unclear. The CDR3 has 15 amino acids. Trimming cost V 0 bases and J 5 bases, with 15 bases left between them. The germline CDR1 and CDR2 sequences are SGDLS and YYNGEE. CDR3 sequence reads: CASSVEVVPGDEQYF. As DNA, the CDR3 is TGTGCCAGCAGCGTAGAGGTGGTCCCTGGGGACGAGCAGTACTTC.

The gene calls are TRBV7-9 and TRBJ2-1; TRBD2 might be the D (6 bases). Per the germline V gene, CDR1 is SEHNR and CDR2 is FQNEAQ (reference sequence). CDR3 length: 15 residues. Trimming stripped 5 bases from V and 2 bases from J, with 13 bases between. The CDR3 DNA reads TGTGCCAGCAGCCCGGGACTCAGCCCCTACAATGAGCAGTTCTTC. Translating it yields CASSPGLSPYNEQFF. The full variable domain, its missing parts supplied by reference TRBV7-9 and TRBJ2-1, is DTGVSQNPRHKITKRGQNVTFRCDPISEHNRLYWYRQTLGQGPEFLTYFQNEAQLEKSRLLSDRFSAERPKGSFSTLEIQRTEQGDSAMYLCASSPGLSPYNEQFFGPGTRLTVL.

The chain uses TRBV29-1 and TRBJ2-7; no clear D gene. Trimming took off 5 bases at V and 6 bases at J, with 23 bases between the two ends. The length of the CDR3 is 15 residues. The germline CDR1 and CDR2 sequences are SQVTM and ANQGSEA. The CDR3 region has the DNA TGCAGCGTTTTCGGCGGAGCCCACGGATCGCCCGAGCAGTACTTC. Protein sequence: CSVFGGAHGSPEQYF.

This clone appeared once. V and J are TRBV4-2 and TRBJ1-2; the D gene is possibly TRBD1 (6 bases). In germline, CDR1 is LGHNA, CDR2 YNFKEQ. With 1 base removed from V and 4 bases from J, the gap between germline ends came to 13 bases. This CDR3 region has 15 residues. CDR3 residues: CASSQGIAGVYGYTF. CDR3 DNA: TGTGCCAGCAGCCAAGGAATAGCAGGGGTCTATGGCTACACCTTC.

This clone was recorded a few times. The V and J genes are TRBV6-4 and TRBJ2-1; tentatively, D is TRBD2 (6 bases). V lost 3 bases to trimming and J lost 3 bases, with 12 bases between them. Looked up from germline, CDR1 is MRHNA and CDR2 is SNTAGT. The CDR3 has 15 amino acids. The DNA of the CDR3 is TGTGCCAGCAGTGAGACTAGTAGTCTCTACAATGAGCAGTTCTTC. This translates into CASSETSSLYNEQFF.

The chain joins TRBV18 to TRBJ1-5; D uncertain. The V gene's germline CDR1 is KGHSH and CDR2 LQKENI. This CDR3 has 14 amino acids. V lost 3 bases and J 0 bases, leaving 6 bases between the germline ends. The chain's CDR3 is CASSPNYSNQPQHF. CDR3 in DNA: TGTGCCAGCTCACCTAATTATAGCAATCAGCCCCAGCATTTT. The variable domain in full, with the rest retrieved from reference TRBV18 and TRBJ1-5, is NAGVMQNPRHLVRRRGQEARLRCSPMKGHSHVYWYRQLPEEGLKFMVYLQKENIIDESGMPKERFSAEFPKEGPSILRIQQVVRGDSAAYFCASSPNYSNQPQHFGDGTRLSIL.

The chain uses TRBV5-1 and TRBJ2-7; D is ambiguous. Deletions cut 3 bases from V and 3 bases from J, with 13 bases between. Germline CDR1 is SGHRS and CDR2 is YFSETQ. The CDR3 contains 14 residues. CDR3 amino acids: CASSSAGSIYEQYF. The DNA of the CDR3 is TGCGCCAGCAGCTCCGCAGGTAGTATCTACGAGCAGTACTTC.

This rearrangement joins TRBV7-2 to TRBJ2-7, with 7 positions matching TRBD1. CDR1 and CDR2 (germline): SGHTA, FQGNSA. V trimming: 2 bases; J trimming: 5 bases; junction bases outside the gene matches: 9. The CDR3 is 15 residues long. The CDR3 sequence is CASSLTGADRNEQYF. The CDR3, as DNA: TGTGCCAGCAGCTTAACAGGGGCCGATAGAAACGAGCAGTACTTC.

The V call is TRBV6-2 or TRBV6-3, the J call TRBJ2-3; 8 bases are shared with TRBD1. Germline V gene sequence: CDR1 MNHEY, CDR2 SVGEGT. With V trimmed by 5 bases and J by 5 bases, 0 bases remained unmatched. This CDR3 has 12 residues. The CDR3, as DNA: TGTGCCAGCAGTACAGGGGGAGATACGCAGTATTTT. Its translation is CASSTGGDTQYF.

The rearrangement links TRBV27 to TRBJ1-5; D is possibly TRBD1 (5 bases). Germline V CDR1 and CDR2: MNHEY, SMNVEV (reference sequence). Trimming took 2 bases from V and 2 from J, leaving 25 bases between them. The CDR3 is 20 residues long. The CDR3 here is CASSLRGRGGNPLGNQPQHF. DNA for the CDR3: TGTGCCAGCAGTTTAAGGGGCCGCGGGGGGAACCCCTTGGGCAATCAGCCCCAGCATTTT.

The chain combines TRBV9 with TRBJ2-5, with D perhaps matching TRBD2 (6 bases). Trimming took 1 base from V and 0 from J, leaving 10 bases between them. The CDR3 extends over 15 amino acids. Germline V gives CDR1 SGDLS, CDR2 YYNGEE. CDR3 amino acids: CASSVRERYQETQYF. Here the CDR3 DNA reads TGTGCCAGCAGCGTACGGGAGCGGTACCAAGAGACCCAGTACTTC.

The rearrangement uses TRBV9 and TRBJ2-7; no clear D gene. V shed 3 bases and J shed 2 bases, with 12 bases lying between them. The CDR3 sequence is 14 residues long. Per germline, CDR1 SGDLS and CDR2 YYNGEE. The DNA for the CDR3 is TGTGCCAGCAGCGCCCGTTCGGCCCCCTACGAGCAGTACTTC. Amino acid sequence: CASSARSAPYEQYF.

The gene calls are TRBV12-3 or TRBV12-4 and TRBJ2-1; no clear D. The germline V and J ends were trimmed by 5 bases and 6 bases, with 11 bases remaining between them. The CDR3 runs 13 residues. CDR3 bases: TGTGCCAGCAGTCTATCCTGGGGCAATGAGCAGTTCTTC. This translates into CASSLSWGNEQFF.

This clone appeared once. The CDR3, as DNA: TGTGCCAGCAGCTTGGCGCCCCCGGTGCAGTACTTC. Protein sequence: CASSLAPPVQYF. The genes are TRBV5-8 and TRBJ2-7, with D unresolved. V lost 0 bases and J lost 9, with 10 bases in between. This CDR3 spans 12 amino acids. Germline V lookup: CDR1 SGHTS, CDR2 YDEGEE.